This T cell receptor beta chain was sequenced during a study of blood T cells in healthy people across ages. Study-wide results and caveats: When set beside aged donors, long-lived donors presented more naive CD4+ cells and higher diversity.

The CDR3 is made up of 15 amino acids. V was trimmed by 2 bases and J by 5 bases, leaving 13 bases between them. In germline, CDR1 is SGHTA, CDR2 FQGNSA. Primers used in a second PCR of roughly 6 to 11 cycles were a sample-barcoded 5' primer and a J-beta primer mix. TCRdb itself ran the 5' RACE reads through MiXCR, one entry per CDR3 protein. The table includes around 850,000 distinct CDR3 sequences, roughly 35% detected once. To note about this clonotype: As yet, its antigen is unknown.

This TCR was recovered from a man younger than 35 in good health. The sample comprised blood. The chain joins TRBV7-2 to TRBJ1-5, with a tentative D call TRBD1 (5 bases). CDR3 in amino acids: CASSLIVRDHQPQHF. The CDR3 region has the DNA TGTGCCAGCAGCTTAATTGTTAGGGACCATCAGCCCCAGCATTTT.